This T cell receptor beta chain was found in a study of blood T cell repertoires in COVID-19. Study as a whole: Some COVID-19 samples were acute and others convalescent; all came from the United States, Italy and Spain.

Here immunoSEQ multiplex PCR was the method, and the copy in TCRdb shows in-frame clones only, minus some. Among about 250,000 clones, about 85% were seen once, and the ten largest hold 0.75% to 0.95%. V was pared by 8 bases and J by 6 bases, with 5 bases of the junction left unmatched. This CDR3 contains 13 residues. The germline gives CDR1 MNHEY, CDR2 SVGAGI. This clone is a singleton in its sample. Sequences were obtained from peripheral blood. V usage is TRBV6-5 and J usage is TRBJ1-2; the match to TRBD1 covers 11 bases. This TCR was recovered from a human donor with COVID-19, enrolled during active disease. The donor label of this sample is uncertain. The CDR3 DNA follows: TGTGCCAGCGGGACAGGGGGGTTTAATGGCTACACCTTC. Amino acids: CASGTGGFNGYTF.